One sample yielded the 24 T cell receptor beta chains listed below, sequenced in a study of blood T cell repertoires in COVID-19. This table comes from immunoSEQ multiplex PCR, and its TCRdb copy is limited to in-frame clones, with some not included. The top ten hold 2% to 3% of the sample, which has hundreds of thousands of clones, about four fifths seen once. The source material was peripheral blood. The receptors shown here come from a woman in her forties with active or convalescent COVID-19.

The V gene is TRBV28, the J gene TRBJ2-5, with 7 bases fitting TRBD1. Germline V gene data show CDR1 as MDHEN and CDR2 as SYDVKM. The CDR3 runs 13 residues. The junction had 5 bases not matched to a gene; V was cut back by 3 bases and J by 7 bases. CDR3 region: CASSLDSGGTQYF. Here the CDR3 DNA reads TGTGCCAGCAGTTTGGACTCAGGGGGGACCCAGTACTTC.

The rearrangement links TRBV5-1 to TRBJ2-1; D possibly corresponds to TRBD2 (5 bases). The CDR3 contains 13 residues. The germline gives CDR1 SGHRS, CDR2 YFSETQ. Trimming took 4 bases from V and 6 from J, leaving 11 bases between them. The CDR3 sequence: CASSAEGSNEQFF. CDR3 DNA: TGCGCCAGCAGCGCAGAAGGGAGCAATGAGCAGTTCTTC.

The chain combines TRBV5-1 with TRBJ1-6; D uncertain. Germline loops: CDR1 SGHRS, CDR2 YFSETQ. The CDR3 is 15 residues long. V lost 5 bases and J 3 bases, leaving 12 bases between the germline ends. CDR3 DNA: TGCGCCAGCAGGGCTGGCGGAAACTATAATTCACCCCTCCACTTT. It yields the protein CASRAGGNYNSPLHF. Drawing the rest from reference TRBV5-1 and TRBJ1-6, the complete variable domain is KAGVTQTPRYLIKTRGQQVTLSCSPISGHRSVSWYQQTPGQGLQFLFEYFSETQRNKGNFPGRFSGRQFSNSRSEMNVSTLELGDSALYLCASRAGGNYNSPLHFGNGTRLTVT.

The J gene is TRBJ1-2, the V gene TRBV19, with a possible D match to TRBD1 (6 bases). The V end lost 8 bases, the J end lost 8 bases, and 21 bases lay between the germline ends. This CDR3 is 14 amino acids long. The germline V gene has CDR1 LNHDA and CDR2 SQIVND (reference sequence). CDR3 in DNA: TGTGCCAGTCGGACTAGGACAGAGCTACGCGGCTACACCTTC. It encodes CASRTRTELRGYTF. Full variable domain (missing parts from reference TRBV19 and TRBJ1-2): DGGITQSPKYLFRKEGQNVTLSCEQNLNHDAMYWYRQDPGQGLRLIYYSQIVNDFQKGDIAEGYSVSREKKESFPLTVTSAQKNPTAFYLCASRTRTELRGYTFGSGTRLTVV.

The CDR3 here is CASSERTGDGYTF. The CDR3 DNA sequence: TGTGCCAGCAGTGAAAGGACAGGTGATGGCTACACCTTC. This sequence joins TRBV6-1 and TRBJ1-2, with 7 positions matching TRBD1. V lost 2 bases and J lost 6; bases outside the gene matches: 3. Per germline, CDR1 MNHNS and CDR2 SASEGT. The CDR3 loop spans 13 amino acids.

CDR3 DNA sequence: TGTGCCATCAGTGAGTCAGGAGTAAAGAACACTGAAGCTTTCTTT. Translating gives CAISESGVKNTEAFF. J is TRBJ1-1 and V is TRBV10-3; no clear D. The CDR3 covers 15 residues. The V gene lost 0 bases and the J gene lost 1 base, with 9 bases spanning the gap. The V gene's germline CDR1 is ENHRY and CDR2 SYGVKD.

The J gene is TRBJ1-1, the V gene TRBV9, with 7 bases fitting TRBD1. There are 13 residues in the CDR3. CDR1 SGDLS and CDR2 YYNGEE come from the germline V gene. The trim removed 3 bases at V and 3 bases at J, leaving 2 bases unmatched. The DNA for the CDR3 is TGTGCCAGCAGCGCGGACAGGCACACTGAAGCTTTCTTT. It encodes CASSADRHTEAFF.

The chain recombines TRBV5-4 with TRBJ2-7; D perhaps matches TRBD1 (7 bases). The germline V gene has CDR1 SGHNT and CDR2 YYREEE (reference sequence). V gave up 0 bases and J gave up 2 bases, with 12 bases separating them. The CDR3 sequence is 15 residues long. The CDR3 loop is CASSLGGDRTYEQYF. The CDR3 DNA reads TGTGCCAGCAGCTTGGGGGGGGACAGAACCTACGAGCAGTACTTC.

This chain connects TRBV4-1 to TRBJ1-1; 9 positions agree with TRBD1. The CDR3 spans 15 residues. J gave up 6 bases and V 3 bases, and 8 bases lay outside the gene matches. Per the germline V gene, CDR1 is MGHRA and CDR2 is YSYEKL. This CDR3 reads CASSQIGQGRAEAFF. The CDR3 coding sequence is TGCGCCAGCAGCCAGATCGGACAGGGGAGGGCTGAAGCTTTCTTT.

This chain joins TRBV9 and TRBJ2-1, with 8 bases fitting TRBD2. CDR3 length: 15 amino acids. The germline CDR1 and CDR2 sequences are SGDLS and YYNGEE. J was trimmed by 0 bases and V by 2 bases; bases with no gene match: 1. CDR3 sequence (DNA): TGTGCCAGCAGCGTCAGCGGGAGCTCCTACAATGAGCAGTTCTTC. It codes for CASSVSGSSYNEQFF. The whole variable domain, filled in from reference TRBV9 and TRBJ2-1, reads DSGVTQTPKHLITATGQRVTLRCSPRSGDLSVYWYQQSLDQGLQFLIQYYNGEERAKGNILERFSAQQFPDLHSELNLSSLELGDSALYFCASSVSGSSYNEQFFGPGTRLTVL.

This chain connects TRBV5-4 to TRBJ2-1, with 7 bases aligning to TRBD2. This CDR3 has 15 amino acids. Germline CDR1 SGHNT, CDR2 YYREEE (reference sequence). V shed 4 bases and J 0 bases; nucleotides not matched to a gene: 4. The CDR3 DNA is TGTGCCAGCAGCCTCGGGGGGAGCTCCTACAATGAGCAGTTCTTC. Its protein product is CASSLGGSSYNEQFF.

The chain employs TRBV19 and TRBJ2-1, with unresolved D. The CDR3 contains 15 residues. Germline loops: CDR1 LNHDA, CDR2 SQIVND (reference sequence). The V end lost 4 bases, the J end lost 0 bases, and 10 bases lay between the germline ends. The CDR3 coding sequence is TGTGCCAGTAGTACCAGACTCAGCTCCTACAATGAGCAGTTCTTC. This gives the protein CASSTRLSSYNEQFF.

The J gene is TRBJ1-5, the V gene TRBV6-5; the D gene is possibly TRBD1 (5 bases). Per germline, CDR1 MNHEY and CDR2 SVGAGI. The CDR3 runs 13 residues. Deletions cut 6 bases from V and 7 bases from J, with 13 bases between. CDR3 sequence: CASRVVGEQPQHF. CDR3 nucleotide sequence: TGTGCCAGCAGGGTAGTAGGGGAACAGCCCCAGCATTTT.

The chain recombines TRBV5-6 with TRBJ2-5, with 11 nucleotides matching TRBD2. The junction had 3 bases not matched to a gene; V was cut back by 0 bases and J by 5 bases. There are 15 residues in the CDR3. From germline, CDR1 is SGHDT and CDR2 YYEEEE. The CDR3 DNA follows: TGTGCCAGCAGCTTGGGGCTAGCGGGGGGTGAGACCCAGTACTTC. Its protein is CASSLGLAGGETQYF.

The CDR3 DNA follows: TGTGCCAGCAGCTTGACTAGCGGGGGTAGCTACGAGCAGTACTTC. It is translated as CASSLTSGGSYEQYF. The rearrangement uses TRBV5-5 and TRBJ2-7, with TRBD2 matching 11 bases. Germline V gene sequence: CDR1 SGHKS, CDR2 YYEKEE (reference sequence). The junction had 3 bases not matched to a gene; V was cut back by 1 base and J by 3 bases. The CDR3 sequence is 15 residues long.

The rearrangement links TRBV18 to TRBJ1-1, with no clear D. CDR3 length: 12 residues. The V gene's germline CDR1 is KGHSH and CDR2 LQKENI. V shed 0 bases and J shed 8 bases, with 7 bases lying between them. CDR3 nucleotides: TGTGCCAGCTCACCACCCGGGATCGAAGCTTTCTTT. Residues: CASSPPGIEAFF.

The rearrangement uses TRBV29-1 and TRBJ1-1, with 7 bases lining up with TRBD1. CDR3 length: 10 amino acids. CDR1 is SQVTM and CDR2 is ANQGSEA in the germline V gene. V shed 6 bases, J shed 7 bases, and the junction held 2 bases outside the gene matches. CDR3 coding DNA: TGCAGCGTCAGGGACAGTGAAGCTTTCTTT. This encodes CSVRDSEAFF.

The chain couples TRBV19 to TRBJ2-6; 8 bases line up with TRBD1. The V gene's germline CDR1 is LNHDA and CDR2 SQIVND (reference sequence). V shed 6 bases, J shed 5 bases, and the junction held 9 bases outside the gene matches. The CDR3 consists of 16 residues. The CDR3 loop reads CASRGAGGVWANVLTF. The CDR3 DNA reads TGTGCCAGTAGGGGGGCAGGGGGCGTCTGGGCCAACGTCCTGACTTTC.

The chain has TRBV18 and TRBJ1-1, with 11 bases aligning to TRBD1. V was clipped by 2 bases and J by 11 bases; unmatched bases: 10. The CDR3 totals 15 residues. Per the germline V gene, CDR1 is KGHSH and CDR2 is LQKENI. The CDR3 DNA sequence: TGTGCCAGCTCACCAGGACAGGGGGCGTTCGGTAGGGCTTTCTTT. Protein product: CASSPGQGAFGRAFF.

V gene TRBV12-3 or TRBV12-4 combines with J gene TRBJ1-1; D possibly corresponds to TRBD1 (5 bases). The CDR3 runs 13 residues. The V gene lost 6 bases and the J gene lost 10 bases, with 18 bases spanning the gap. Here the CDR3 reads CASRDDSAIPAFF. The CDR3 bases are TGTGCCAGCAGGGACGACAGCGCGATCCCAGCTTTCTTT.

CDR3 bases: TGTGCCAGCAGCGGGAGCGTGGGTTACGAGCAGTACTTC. Translating it yields CASSGSVGYEQYF. The V and J genes are TRBV7-9 and TRBJ2-7, with D possibly being TRBD2 (5 bases). The CDR3 spans 13 residues. Trimming removed 5 bases from V and 4 bases from J, with 12 bases in between. From germline, CDR1 is SEHNR and CDR2 FQNEAQ (reference sequence).

The rearrangement links TRBV24-1 to TRBJ2-7; the match to TRBD1 covers 8 bases. V shed 5 bases and J 2 bases; nucleotides not matched to a gene: 7. The germline V gene encodes CDR1 KGHDR and CDR2 SFDVKD. The CDR3 runs 15 residues. The CDR3 loop is CATSATGQGAYEQYF. In DNA, the CDR3 is TGTGCCACCAGTGCCACTGGACAGGGAGCCTACGAGCAGTACTTC.

The V call is TRBV6-4, the J call TRBJ2-3; D possibly corresponds to TRBD2 (6 bases). The germline gives CDR1 MRHNA, CDR2 SNTAGT. CDR3 size: 14 residues. V gave up 5 bases and J gave up 5 bases, with 14 bases separating them. CDR3 DNA sequence: TGTGCCAGCAGTCGGGGGATTGAAGAAGATACGCAGTATTTT. Its protein is CASSRGIEEDTQYF.

V and J are TRBV24-1 and TRBJ2-1; tentative D call: TRBD2 (5 bases). Trimming left V 6 bases short and J 9 bases short, with 14 bases between. Germline lookup yields CDR1 KGHDR and CDR2 SFDVKD. CDR3 length equals 13 residues. The CDR3: CATSSRGLGEQFF. CDR3 sequence (DNA): TGTGCCACCAGTTCACGGGGTCTTGGTGAGCAGTTCTTC.